These 23 T cell receptor beta chains originate from one sample sequenced in a study of T cell responses to AZD1222 COVID-19 vaccine. Here immunoSEQ multiplex PCR was the method, and the copy in TCRdb shows in-frame clones only, minus some. The table records 140,000 to 150,000 clones, about 87% of them present only once. The specimen comprised peripheral blood, sampled on day 0 of AZD1222 vaccination. These receptors originate from an adult in good health.

The chain is built from TRBV7-3 and TRBJ2-2, with D perhaps being TRBD1 or TRBD2 (5 bases each). Between the trimmed V and J ends, which lost 0 bases and 6 bases, there was a span of 5 bases. CDR3 length: 13 amino acids. Germline lookup yields CDR1 SGHTA and CDR2 FQGTGA. The CDR3 loop is CASSLTGPGELFF. The CDR3, as DNA: TGTGCCAGCAGCTTAACGGGACCCGGGGAGCTGTTTTTT.

The chain uses TRBV2 and TRBJ1-3; D may be TRBD1 (6 bases). Germline V gene lookup returns CDR1 SNHLY and CDR2 FYNNEI. This CDR3 has 15 amino acids. With 7 bases removed from V and 0 bases from J, the gap between germline ends came to 13 bases. The CDR3 spells CASIGGRSSGNTIYF. The CDR3 DNA reads as TGTGCCAGCATAGGGGGGAGGAGCTCTGGAAACACCATATATTTT.

This chain links TRBV2 with TRBJ2-7, with 9 bases fitting TRBD2. Germline trimming cut 5 bases from V and 4 bases from J; bases unmatched to any gene: 3. Germline assignment: CDR1 SNHLY and CDR2 FYNNEI. This CDR3 comprises 13 residues. CDR3 protein: CASSPSGGYEQYF. In DNA form, the CDR3 reads TGTGCCAGCAGTCCAAGCGGGGGGTACGAGCAGTACTTC.

The J gene is TRBJ2-2, the V gene TRBV24-1; 7 bases line up with TRBD2. Germline-derived CDR1 and CDR2 are KGHDR and SFDVKD. The CDR3 covers 13 residues. With 10 bases clipped from V and 5 bases from J, the junction kept 6 bases outside the gene matches. CDR3 in amino acids: CATGRRGTGELFF. Here the CDR3 DNA reads TGTGCCACGGGGAGGCGGGGGACCGGGGAGCTGTTTTTT.

V usage is TRBV18 and J usage is TRBJ2-3; 7 nucleotides align to TRBD1. The germline CDR1 and CDR2 sequences are KGHSH and LQKENI. The CDR3 covers 16 residues. After removal of 6 bases from V and 2 bases from J, the junction contained 11 bases not matched to a gene. In nucleotides, the CDR3 is TGTGCCAGCTCGCAATGGACAGGCGAAATCACAGATACGCAGTATTTT. It is translated as CASSQWTGEITDTQYF.

This clone is medium-sized. The chain recombines TRBV6-5 with TRBJ1-4; D uncertain. Germline V lookup: CDR1 MNHEY, CDR2 SVGAGI. V shed 5 bases and J shed 3 bases, with 13 bases lying between them. The length of the CDR3 is 15 residues. The CDR3 spells CASSKDDGSNEKLFF. CDR3 coding DNA: TGTGCCAGCAGTAAGGACGACGGGTCTAATGAAAAACTGTTTTTT.

Here the CDR3 DNA reads TGTGCCAGCAGCTACTTCAGGGGCACTAATGAAAAACTGTTTTTT. Translated: CASSYFRGTNEKLFF. The rearrangement uses TRBV14 and TRBJ1-4; tentative D call: TRBD1 (6 bases). CDR1 SGHDN and CDR2 FVKESK come from the germline V gene. The CDR3 covers 15 residues. V lost 5 bases, J lost 2 bases, and 12 bases lay in between.

The V call is TRBV5-4, the J call TRBJ1-1; D remains ambiguous. Germline CDR1 reads SGHNT; CDR2 reads YYREEE (reference sequence). Trimming shortened V by 2 bases and J by 1 base, and 18 bases separated the two germline ends. The length of the CDR3 is 17 residues. CDR3 bases: TGTGCCAGCAGCTTCCTTGTAAGGAGAAAAGGGAACACTGAAGCTTTCTTT. It is translated as CASSFLVRRKGNTEAFF.

The V gene is TRBV5-4, the J gene TRBJ2-1; TRBD2 matches at 10 bases. J lost 8 bases, V lost 4 bases, and 9 bases had no gene match. The CDR3 runs to 15 residues. Germline CDR1 is SGHNT and CDR2 is YYREEE (reference sequence). CDR3 sequence (DNA): TGTGCCAGCAGCCTTACTAGCGGGGTCTGGGATGAGCAGTTCTTC. The encoded protein is CASSLTSGVWDEQFF.

The chain links TRBV19 to TRBJ1-1; D call uncertain. Germline values: CDR1 LNHDA, CDR2 SQIVND (reference sequence). The V end lost 2 bases, the J end lost 4 bases, and 8 bases lay between the germline ends. The CDR3 totals 13 residues. The CDR3 DNA reads TGTGCCAGTAGTATATCGGAGGTCACTGAAGCTTTCTTT. Protein: CASSISEVTEAFF.

The rearrangement links TRBV2 to TRBJ1-1; no clear D gene. From germline, CDR1 is SNHLY and CDR2 FYNNEI. The V end lost 2 bases, the J end lost 2 bases, and 6 bases lay between the germline ends. The CDR3 loop spans 13 amino acids. The CDR3 is CASSEIENTEAFF. Here the CDR3 DNA reads TGTGCCAGCAGTGAAATAGAAAACACTGAAGCTTTCTTT.

V usage is TRBV24-1 and J usage is TRBJ1-2; D is undetermined. Germline CDR1 and CDR2: KGHDR and SFDVKD. Trimming removed 2 bases at V and 0 bases at J, with 18 bases between. The CDR3 is 18 amino acids. The CDR3 here is CATSDYPHDFPANYGYTF. For the CDR3, the DNA is TGTGCCACCAGTGATTACCCCCACGACTTTCCAGCTAACTATGGCTACACCTTC.

The CDR3 sequence: CASSQSSGTGARRGYTF. Written as DNA, the CDR3 is TGCGCCAGCAGCCAATCCTCCGGGACAGGGGCGCGCAGGGGCTACACCTTC. This chain links TRBV4-3 with TRBJ1-2, with 10 bases fitting TRBD1. The CDR3 consists of 17 residues. The V segment lost 2 bases and the J segment 8 bases; nucleotides outside the gene matches: 14. Germline V gives CDR1 LGHNA, CDR2 YSLEER.

The chain carries TRBV2 and TRBJ2-1; D could derive from TRBD1 or TRBD2 (6 bases each). The germline CDR1 and CDR2 sequences are SNHLY and FYNNEI. The CDR3 length is 16 residues. CDR3 sequence reads: CAQHPDGGDSYNEQFF. The CDR3 DNA sequence: TGTGCACAGCACCCGGACGGGGGCGACTCCTACAATGAGCAGTTCTTC. The full variable domain, rest sourced from reference TRBV2 and TRBJ2-1, is EPEVTQTPSHQVTQMGQEVILRCVPISNHLYFYWYRQILGQKVEFLVSFYNNEISEKSEIFDDQFSVERPDGSNFTLKIRSTKLEDSAMYFCAQHPDGGDSYNEQFFGPGTRLTVL.

The rearrangement joins TRBV9 to TRBJ1-1; a possible D gene is TRBD1 (6 bases). Germline V lookup: CDR1 SGDLS, CDR2 YYNGEE. With 5 bases removed from V and 1 base from J, the gap between germline ends came to 18 bases. The CDR3 has 16 amino acids. CDR3 bases: TGTGCCAGCAGTCTACCTAAGGGACAAGGGAACACTGAAGCTTTCTTT. Protein: CASSLPKGQGNTEAFF.

J is TRBJ1-2 and V is TRBV7-2, with a weak D call TRBD1 (6 bases). V lost 5 bases, J lost 5 bases, and 15 bases lay in between. The CDR3 extends over 14 amino acids. Germline assignment: CDR1 SGHTA and CDR2 FQGNSA. This chain's CDR3 is CASSVSRQEYGYTF. CDR3 DNA: TGTGCCAGCAGCGTAAGCCGACAGGAGTATGGCTACACCTTC.

The chain's CDR3 is CASSQDLGRVGANYGYTF. For the CDR3, the DNA is TGCGCCAGCAGCCAAGATCTGGGCAGGGTGGGAGCTAACTATGGCTACACCTTC. This rearrangement joins TRBV4-1 to TRBJ1-2, with TRBD1 as a possible D gene (5 bases). Trimming stripped 0 bases from V and 0 bases from J, with 17 bases between. CDR1 is MGHRA and CDR2 is YSYEKL in the germline V gene. The CDR3 contains 18 residues.

This chain links TRBV19 with TRBJ1-5; TRBD1 matches at 10 bases. Germline V gives CDR1 LNHDA, CDR2 SQIVND (reference sequence). Trimming at V came to 3 bases and at J to 7 bases, leaving 6 bases not matched to a gene. The CDR3 is 15 residues long. DNA for the CDR3: TGTGCCAGTAGTATTGGGGACAGGGGATCCCAGCCCCAGCATTTT. This sequence encodes CASSIGDRGSQPQHF. Combining the CDR3 with reference TRBV19 and TRBJ1-5 gives the whole variable domain DGGITQSPKYLFRKEGQNVTLSCEQNLNHDAMYWYRQDPGQGLRLIYYSQIVNDFQKGDIAEGYSVSREKKESFPLTVTSAQKNPTAFYLCASSIGDRGSQPQHFGDGTRLSIL.

This chain's CDR3 is CSAQSGETQYF. The CDR3 nucleotides read TGCAGTGCCCAGAGCGGGGAGACCCAGTACTTC. The chain links TRBV20-1 to TRBJ2-5; a weak D match, TRBD2 (6 bases). Germline CDR1 reads DFQATT; CDR2 reads SNEGSKA (reference sequence). The CDR3 spans 11 residues. Trimming stripped 6 bases from V and 5 bases from J, with 10 bases between.

V is TRBV6-5 and J is TRBJ1-1; 9 positions agree with TRBD1. The germline V gene encodes CDR1 MNHEY and CDR2 SVGAGI. The V segment lost 5 bases and the J segment 10 bases; nucleotides outside the gene matches: 2. The CDR3 is 11 amino acids. CDR3 protein: CASSKDRGAFF. CDR3 DNA: TGTGCCAGCAGTAAGGACAGGGGAGCTTTCTTT.

The rearrangement links TRBV3-1 (or the pseudogene TRBV3-2) to TRBJ2-2; 9 bases fit TRBD1. Germline V gives CDR1 LGHDT, CDR2 YNNKEL (reference sequence). V was pared by 3 bases and J by 3 bases, with 2 bases of the junction left unmatched. This CDR3 has 15 residues. The DNA of the CDR3 is TGTGCCAGCAGCCAGGGACAGGGAGACACCGGGGAGCTGTTTTTT. This translates into CASSQGQGDTGELFF.

The chain has TRBV6-5 and TRBJ1-1, with D possibly TRBD1 on 5 matching bases. Germline V gene data show CDR1 as MNHEY and CDR2 as SVGAGI. V was trimmed by 4 bases and J by 10 bases, leaving 16 bases between them. The CDR3 is 13 residues long. In DNA form, the CDR3 reads TGTGCCAGCAGTTCTCGACAAAGAAGGGGAGCTTTCTTT. It codes for CASSSRQRRGAFF.

The J gene is TRBJ1-5, the V gene TRBV7-8; D unresolved. Germline CDR1 and CDR2: SGHVS and FQNEAQ. The ends were cut back, 6 bases at V and 2 bases at J, with 11 bases in the middle. CDR3 length: 14 residues. The CDR3 DNA sequence: TGTGCCAGCAGTGATGGGGTAGGCAATCAGCCCCAGCATTTT. It is translated as CASSDGVGNQPQHF.